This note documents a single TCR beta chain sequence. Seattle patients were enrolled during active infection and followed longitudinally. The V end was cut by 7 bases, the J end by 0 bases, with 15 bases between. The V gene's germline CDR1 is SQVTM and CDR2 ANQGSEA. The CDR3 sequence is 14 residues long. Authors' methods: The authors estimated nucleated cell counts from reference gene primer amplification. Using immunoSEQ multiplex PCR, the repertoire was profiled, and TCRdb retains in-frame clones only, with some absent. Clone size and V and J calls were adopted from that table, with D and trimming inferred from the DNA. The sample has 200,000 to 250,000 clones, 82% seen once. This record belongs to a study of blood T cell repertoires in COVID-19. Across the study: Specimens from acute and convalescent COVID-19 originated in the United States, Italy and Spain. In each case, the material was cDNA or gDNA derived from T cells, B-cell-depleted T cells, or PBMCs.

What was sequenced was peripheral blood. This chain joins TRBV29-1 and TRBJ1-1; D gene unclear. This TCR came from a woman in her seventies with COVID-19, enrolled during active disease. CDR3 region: CSASGFAMNTEAFF. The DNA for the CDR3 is TGCAGCGCGTCGGGGTTCGCTATGAACACTGAAGCTTTCTTT.